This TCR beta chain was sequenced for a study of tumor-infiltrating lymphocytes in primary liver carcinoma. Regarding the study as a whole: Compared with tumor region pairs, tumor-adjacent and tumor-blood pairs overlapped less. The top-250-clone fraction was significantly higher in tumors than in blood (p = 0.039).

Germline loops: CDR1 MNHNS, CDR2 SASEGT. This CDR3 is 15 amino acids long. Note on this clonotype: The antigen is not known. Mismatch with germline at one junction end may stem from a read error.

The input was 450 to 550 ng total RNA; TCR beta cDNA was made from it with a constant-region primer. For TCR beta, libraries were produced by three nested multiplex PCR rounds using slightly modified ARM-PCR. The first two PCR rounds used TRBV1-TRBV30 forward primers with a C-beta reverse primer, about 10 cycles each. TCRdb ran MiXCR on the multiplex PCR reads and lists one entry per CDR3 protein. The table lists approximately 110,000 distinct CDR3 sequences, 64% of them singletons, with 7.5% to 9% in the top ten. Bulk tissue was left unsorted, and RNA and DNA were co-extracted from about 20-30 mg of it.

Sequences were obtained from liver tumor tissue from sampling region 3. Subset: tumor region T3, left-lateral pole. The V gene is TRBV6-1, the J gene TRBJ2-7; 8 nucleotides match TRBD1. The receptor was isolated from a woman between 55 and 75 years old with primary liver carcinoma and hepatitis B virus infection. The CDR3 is CVSCDPGGSSYEQYF. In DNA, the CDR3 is TGTGTCAGCTGTGACCCAGGGGGCTCCTCCTACGAGCAGTACTTC.